This T cell receptor (beta chain) is from a study of cytomegalovirus exposure and HLA in healthy donors. This clone was seen a few times. Antigen specificity is unknown. An end of the junction differs from the germline gene, which may be a read error. The donors gave bone marrow, and they were healthy. Germline V gives CDR1 SQVTM, CDR2 ANQGSEA. This CDR3 has 13 residues. The PCR ran on 60 Vbeta and 13 Jbeta primers. Libraries were prepared by immunoSEQ multiplex PCR; TCRdb keeps only in-frame clonotypes and omits some of them. The sample contains roughly 100,000 clones, roughly 13% of which appear only once. The study's findings and limits: A later analysis revealed that TCR association rates differed between HLA loci, peaking at DRB1 and bottoming out at HLA-C. Researchers reported in a later analysis that a missense DCLRE1C variant was tied to TCR beta V- and J-gene trimming. Later analysis revealed greater clonal expansion in HLA-associated TCR beta chains than in equally common others.

The chain has TRBV29-1 and TRBJ1-2; possible D gene TRBD1, 5 bases. Sequenced input: PBMCs. This receptor was identified in a man aged 40-55 years in good health and CMV-seropositive. CDR3 protein: CSVELVWGYGYIF. The CDR3 DNA follows: TGCAGCGTTGAACTTGTGTGGGGCTATGGCTATATCTTC.